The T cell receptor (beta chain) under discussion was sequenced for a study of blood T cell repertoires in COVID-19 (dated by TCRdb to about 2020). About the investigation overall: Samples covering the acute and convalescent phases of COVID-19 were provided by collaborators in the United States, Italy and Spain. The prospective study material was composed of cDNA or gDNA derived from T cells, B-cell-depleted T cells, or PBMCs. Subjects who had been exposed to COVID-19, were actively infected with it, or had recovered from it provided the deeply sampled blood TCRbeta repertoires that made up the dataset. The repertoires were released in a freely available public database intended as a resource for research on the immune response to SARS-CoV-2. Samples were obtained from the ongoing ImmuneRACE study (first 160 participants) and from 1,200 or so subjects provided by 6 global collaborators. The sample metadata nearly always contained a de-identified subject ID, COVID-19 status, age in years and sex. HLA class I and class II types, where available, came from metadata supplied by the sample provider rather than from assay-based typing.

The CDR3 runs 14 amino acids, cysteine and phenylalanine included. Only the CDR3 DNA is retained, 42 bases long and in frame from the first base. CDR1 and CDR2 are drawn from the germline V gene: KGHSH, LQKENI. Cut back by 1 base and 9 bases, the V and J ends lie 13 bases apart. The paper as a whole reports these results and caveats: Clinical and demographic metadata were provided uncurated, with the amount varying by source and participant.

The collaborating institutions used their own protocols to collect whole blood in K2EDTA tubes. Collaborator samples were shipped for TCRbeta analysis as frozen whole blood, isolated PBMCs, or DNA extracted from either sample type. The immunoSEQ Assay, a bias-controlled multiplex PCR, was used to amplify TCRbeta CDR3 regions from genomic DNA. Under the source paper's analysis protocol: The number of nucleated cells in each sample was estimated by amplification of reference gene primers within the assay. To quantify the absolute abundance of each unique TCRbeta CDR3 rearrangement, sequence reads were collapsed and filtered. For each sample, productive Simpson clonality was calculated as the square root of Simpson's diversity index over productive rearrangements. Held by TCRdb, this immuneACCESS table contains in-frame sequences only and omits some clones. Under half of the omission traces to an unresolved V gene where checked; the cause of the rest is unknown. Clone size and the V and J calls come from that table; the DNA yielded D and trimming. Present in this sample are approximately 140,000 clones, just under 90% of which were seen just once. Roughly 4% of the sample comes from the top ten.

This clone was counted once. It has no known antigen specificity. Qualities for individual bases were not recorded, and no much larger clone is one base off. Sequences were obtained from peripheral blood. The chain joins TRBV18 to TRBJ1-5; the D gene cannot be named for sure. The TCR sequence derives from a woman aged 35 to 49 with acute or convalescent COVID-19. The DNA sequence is TGTGCCAGCTCACCACAGGATACGGGAACGCCCCAGCATTTT. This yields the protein CASSPQDTGTPQHF.